One and the same sample provided the 14 T cell receptor beta chains below, sequenced in a study of T-cell memory formation after mild COVID-19. TCRdb analysed the 5' RACE reads with MiXCR anew, one entry per CDR3 protein. The sample has hundreds of thousands of distinct CDR3 sequences; roughly 21% are singletons. Material for sequencing was PBMCs or a T cell subset sorted from them (not recorded which). The origin of the receptors is an adult woman who had mild COVID-19 (a few samples of this study predate the infection). Cell type and time point are not known.

There are a few counts of this clonotype. This chain links TRBV19 with TRBJ2-5; 8 bases map to TRBD1. The CDR3 sequence is 14 residues long. CDR1 is LNHDA, CDR2 SQIVND, per germline (reference sequence). Unmatched junction bases numbered 4, after V lost 2 bases and J lost 5 bases. The CDR3 nucleotides read TGTGCCAGTAGTATATCAGGGGGCGCGGAGACCCAGTACTTC. It yields the protein CASSISGGAETQYF.

Many counts were recorded for this clonotype. The chain joins TRBV24-1 to TRBJ2-3; D not certain. The germline gives CDR1 KGHDR, CDR2 SFDVKD. Deletions cut 1 base from V and 4 bases from J, with 14 bases between. The CDR3 consists of 16 residues. The CDR3 is CATSDFAGREPDTQYF. As DNA, the CDR3 is TGTGCCACCAGTGATTTCGCAGGCCGTGAGCCAGATACGCAGTATTTT.

CDR3 loop: CASSLQVWGTDTQYF. The CDR3 nucleotides are TGTGCCAGCAGCTTACAGGTGTGGGGCACAGATACGCAGTATTTT. The chain is built from TRBV6-1 and TRBJ2-3; possible D gene TRBD1, 5 bases. The CDR3 covers 15 residues. V lost 6 bases and J lost 1, with 14 bases in between. Germline loops: CDR1 MNHNS, CDR2 SASEGT.

The chain carries TRBV7-2 and TRBJ1-5; 9 bases agree with TRBD1. Germline V gene sequence: CDR1 SGHTA, CDR2 FQGNSA. V lost 5 bases to trimming and J lost 3 bases; unmatched junction nucleotides: 8. The CDR3 loop spans 16 amino acids. CDR3 region: CASSDRDRVINQPQHF. The CDR3 DNA reads TGTGCCAGCAGCGACCGGGACAGGGTGATCAATCAGCCCCAGCATTTT.

This clonotype has a handful of counts. This chain uses TRBV4-2 with TRBJ2-5; 12 nucleotides agree with TRBD2. This CDR3 has 17 amino acids. Looked up from germline, CDR1 is LGHNA and CDR2 is YNFKEQ. J was trimmed by 2 bases and V by 0 bases; bases with no gene match: 4. CDR3 residues: CASSQEGLAGGQETQYF. DNA of the CDR3: TGTGCCAGCAGCCAAGAGGGGCTAGCGGGGGGGCAAGAGACCCAGTACTTC.

The chain joins TRBV6-2 or TRBV6-3 to TRBJ1-2; 12 nucleotides align to TRBD1. Unmatched junction bases numbered 8, after V lost 11 bases and J lost 4 bases. The CDR3 spans 14 residues. Germline-derived CDR1 and CDR2 are MNHEY and SVGEGT. The CDR3 coding sequence is TGTGCCTGCTACGGGACAGGGGGCGTCTATGGCTACACCTTC. As protein: CACYGTGGVYGYTF.

This clonotype was found a few times. The V gene is TRBV5-1, the J gene TRBJ2-3; the D is unclear. Germline CDR1 SGHRS, CDR2 YFSETQ. V was cut by 0 bases and J by 2 bases, with 7 bases left in between. This CDR3 has 14 amino acids. The CDR3 loop reads CASSLVTPTDTQYF. CDR3 sequence (DNA): TGCGCCAGCAGCTTGGTTACTCCCACAGATACGCAGTATTTT.

This clonotype appeared many times. The CDR3 region is CASSQDEAGREQYF. As DNA, the CDR3 is TGTGCCAGCAGCCAAGATGAAGCAGGGCGGGAGCAGTACTTC. The V call is TRBV3-1, the J call TRBJ2-7, with D perhaps matching TRBD1 (5 bases). V was cut by 0 bases and J by 7 bases, with 13 bases left in between. The CDR3 is 14 residues long. Germline V CDR1 and CDR2: LGHDT, YNNKEL (reference sequence).

V is TRBV24-1 and J is TRBJ2-3; perhaps TRBD2 as D (7 bases). V was trimmed by 3 bases and J by 5 bases, leaving 17 bases between them. The length of the CDR3 is 16 residues. Per germline, CDR1 KGHDR and CDR2 SFDVKD. CDR3 in amino acids: CATSDPRGGAGDTQYF. The CDR3 nucleotides are TGTGCCACCAGTGATCCCCGAGGGGGGGCCGGAGATACGCAGTATTTT.

The rearrangement joins TRBV7-9 to TRBJ2-3; TRBD2 is a possible D gene (6 bases). The V gene's germline CDR1 is SEHNR and CDR2 FQNEAQ (reference sequence). The CDR3 has 14 amino acids. Trimming shortened V by 0 bases and J by 9 bases, and 13 bases separated the two germline ends. CDR3 sequence (DNA): TGTGCCAGCAGCTTAGCGATCGGGACTGGGACGCAGTATTTT. It codes for CASSLAIGTGTQYF.

This clonotype appeared a few times. CDR3 in amino acids: CASSPRGAESPLHF. The CDR3, as DNA: TGTGCCAGCTCACCAAGGGGCGCAGAGTCACCCCTCCACTTT. V and J are TRBV18 and TRBJ1-6; D possibly corresponds to TRBD1 (5 bases). The length of the CDR3 is 14 residues. Trimming stripped 2 bases from V and 10 bases from J, with 12 bases between. The V gene's germline CDR1 is KGHSH and CDR2 LQKENI. The variable domain in full, completed from reference TRBV18 and TRBJ1-6, reads NAGVMQNPRHLVRRRGQEARLRCSPMKGHSHVYWYRQLPEEGLKFMVYLQKENIIDESGMPKERFSAEFPKEGPSILRIQQVVRGDSAAYFCASSPRGAESPLHFGNGTRLTVT.

V usage is TRBV24-1 and J usage is TRBJ2-1, with a weak D call TRBD1 (6 bases). V lost 1 base and J lost 5, with 11 bases in between. There are 15 residues in the CDR3. Germline V gene sequence: CDR1 KGHDR, CDR2 SFDVKD. CDR3 DNA: TGTGCCACCAGTGATTTCAGGGGACCCCACAATGAGCAGTTCTTC. Protein product: CATSDFRGPHNEQFF.

This clonotype was seen a handful of times. The chain couples TRBV7-7 to TRBJ2-1; either TRBD1 or TRBD2 may supply D (6 bases each). V dropped 5 bases and J dropped 8 bases, with 19 bases sitting between them. CDR3 size: 15 residues. Germline loops: CDR1 SSHAT, CDR2 FNYEAQ (reference sequence). DNA for the CDR3: TGTGCCAGCAGCGTCAAGGGGGGCCCTGGCTATGAGCAGTTCTTC. This gives the protein CASSVKGGPGYEQFF.

This chain uses TRBV7-9 with TRBJ1-2, with 9 nucleotides matching TRBD1. The germline CDR1 and CDR2 sequences are SEHNR and FQNEAQ (reference sequence). The CDR3 has 15 amino acids. V lost 6 bases and J lost 4; bases outside the gene matches: 9. For the CDR3, the DNA is TGTGCCAGCAGTCCCGGGACAGGGACCCTCTATGGCTACACCTTC. It encodes CASSPGTGTLYGYTF. Using reference TRBV7-9 and TRBJ1-2 for the parts outside the CDR3, the full variable domain is DTGVSQNPRHKITKRGQNVTFRCDPISEHNRLYWYRQTLGQGPEFLTYFQNEAQLEKSRLLSDRFSAERPKGSFSTLEIQRTEQGDSAMYLCASSPGTGTLYGYTFGSGTRLTVV.